This TCR beta chain was retrieved from a study of blood T cell repertoires in COVID-19. The protocol was immunoSEQ multiplex PCR, while the TCRdb copy is restricted to in-frame clones and leaves out a portion. The sample shows approximately 280,000 clones, about 91% of them seen only once. The CDR3 totals 12 residues. CDR1 is SGHTA and CDR2 is FQGTGA in the germline V gene. Trimming at V came to 1 base and at J to 11 bases, leaving 2 bases not matched to a gene. This clonotype was sampled from a woman between 55 and 75 years old with acute or convalescent COVID-19. The chain joins TRBV7-3 to TRBJ2-1; 7 bases line up with TRBD2. Sample: peripheral blood. CDR3 in amino acids: CASSLSGGQQFF. In nucleotides, the CDR3 is TGTGCCAGCAGCTTAAGCGGGGGACAGCAGTTCTTC. Combining the CDR3 with reference TRBV7-3 and TRBJ2-1 gives the whole variable domain GAGVSQTPSNKVTEKGKYVELRCDPISGHTALYWYRQSLGQGPEFLIYFQGTGAADDSGLPNDRFFAVRPEGSVSTLKIQRTERGDSAVYLCASSLSGGQQFFGPGTRLTVL.